A single sample is the source of the 21 T cell receptor beta chains below, sequenced in a study of vaccination effects on CD4 cells after COVID-19. Profiling relied on immunoSEQ multiplex PCR, and the TCRdb table lists in-frame clones only, not all of them. The sample shows 35,000 to 40,000 clones, about three fifths of them seen only once. For these TCRs, the target antigens are not known. Before any sequencing was done, the ViraFEST assay used viral peptide pools to expand antigen-specific CD4+ T cells. Subsequent to a culture period of 10 to 11 days, CD4+ T cells were isolated. In the vaccine recipients, nucleocapsid antibodies were negative and there was no prior SARS-CoV-2 infection. The source was CD4+ T cells from PBMCs cultured with HCoV-OC43 spike peptides, collected before COVID-19 vaccination. Subset defined: HCoV-OC43 spike overlapping peptide pool stimulation. The source is a human donor who received a COVID-19 vaccine.

The CDR3: CASSYLQSYEQYF. In DNA form, the CDR3 reads TGTGCCAGCAGTTACCTCCAGTCCTACGAGCAGTACTTC. The chain carries TRBV6-5 and TRBJ2-7; D call uncertain. V was trimmed by 2 bases and J by 1 base, leaving 6 bases between them. The CDR3 spans 13 residues. CDR1 and CDR2 from the germline V gene are MNHEY and SVGAGI.

This clone showed up just once. The CDR3 loop is CASSQDDDRFNGGAFF. The CDR3 DNA follows: TGTGCCAGCAGCCAAGATGATGACAGGTTCAACGGGGGAGCTTTCTTT. The genes are TRBV3-1 (or the pseudogene TRBV3-2) and TRBJ1-1; the D gene is possibly TRBD1 (6 bases). There are 16 residues in the CDR3. Germline-derived CDR1 and CDR2 are LGHDT and YNNKEL (reference sequence). V was clipped by 0 bases and J by 10 bases, with 21 bases between them.

The CDR3 reads CAISLSGGDTNEQFF. CDR3 nucleotide sequence: TGTGCCATCAGTCTTAGCGGGGGGGACACTAATGAGCAGTTCTTC. The chain has TRBV10-3 and TRBJ2-1; 11 bases are a match to TRBD2. Trimming at V came to 5 bases and at J to 7 bases, leaving 7 bases not matched to a gene. The CDR3 is made up of 15 amino acids. Per the germline V gene, CDR1 is ENHRY and CDR2 is SYGVKD.

This clone was seen a handful of times. The V call is TRBV27, the J call TRBJ2-6, with unresolved D. The V end was cut by 5 bases, the J end by 4 bases, with 12 bases between. From germline, CDR1 is MNHEY and CDR2 SMNVEV (reference sequence). CDR3 length: 15 amino acids. CDR3 region: CASSPDGTGANVLTF. Here the CDR3 DNA reads TGTGCCAGCAGTCCCGACGGTACGGGGGCCAACGTCCTGACTTTC.

V usage is TRBV24-1 and J usage is TRBJ2-1, with TRBD2 matching over 10 bases. The CDR3 sequence is 15 residues long. Germline CDR1 and CDR2: KGHDR and SFDVKD. Trimming cost V 9 bases and J 8 bases; bases outside gene matches: 12. The CDR3 DNA follows: TGTGCCACCGCTGGCGGGCTAGCGGGGGCTTATGAGCAGTTCTTC. This gives the protein CATAGGLAGAYEQFF.

This chain links TRBV6-6 with TRBJ2-2, with TRBD1 matching over 12 bases. This CDR3 region has 16 residues. The V gene end was trimmed by 4 bases and the J gene end by 5 bases; junction bases not matched to a gene: 5. Germline V gene data show CDR1 as MNHNY and CDR2 as SVGAGI (reference sequence). The CDR3 nucleotides are TGTGCCAGCAGTTCTGGGACAGGGGGCCGAACCGGGGAGCTGTTTTTT. Amino acid sequence: CASSSGTGGRTGELFF.

About this clone: The junction does not match germline at one end; this may be a read error. This chain uses TRBV15 with TRBJ1-6; the match to TRBD1 covers 7 bases. From germline, CDR1 is LNHNV and CDR2 YYDKDF (reference sequence). This CDR3 has 15 residues. The CDR3, as DNA: TGTGCCACCAGCAGAGACAGGGGGTATAGTTCACCCCTCCACTTT. Translation: CATSRDRGYSSPLHF.

The chain links TRBV5-5 to TRBJ1-2; D is undetermined. CDR1 SGHKS and CDR2 YYEKEE come from the germline V gene (reference sequence). V was shortened by 0 bases and J by 0 bases, with 9 bases between the two germline ends. The CDR3 runs 15 residues. This CDR3 is CASSLGATSNYGYTF. CDR3 DNA sequence: TGTGCCAGCAGCTTGGGGGCCACATCTAACTATGGCTACACCTTC.

The J gene is TRBJ1-1, the V gene TRBV18, with D possibly being TRBD1 (5 bases). Trimming stripped 3 bases from V and 1 base from J, with 12 bases between. Per germline, CDR1 KGHSH and CDR2 LQKENI. This CDR3 region has 15 residues. CDR3 protein: CASSPRRQPNTEAFF. In DNA form, the CDR3 reads TGTGCCAGCTCACCGCGTCGACAGCCGAACACTGAAGCTTTCTTT.

The chain joins TRBV6-4 to TRBJ2-3; D is unresolved. The CDR3 has 13 residues. V was clipped by 2 bases and J by 0 bases, with 3 bases between them. Germline CDR1 is MRHNA and CDR2 is SNTAGT. CDR3 sequence reads: CASSDRSTDTQYF. The CDR3 DNA sequence: TGTGCCAGCAGTGACAGGAGCACAGATACGCAGTATTTT.

This rearrangement joins TRBV5-1 to TRBJ1-2; 7 bases match TRBD1. V trimming: 4 bases; J trimming: 5 bases; junction bases outside the gene matches: 5. In germline, CDR1 is SGHRS, CDR2 YFSETQ. The length of the CDR3 is 13 residues. This CDR3 reads CASSPTQGYGYTF. In DNA form, the CDR3 reads TGCGCCAGCAGCCCCACACAGGGGTATGGCTACACCTTC.

The chain couples TRBV5-1 to TRBJ1-2, with TRBD1 matching over 8 bases. The junction had 9 bases not matched to a gene; V was cut back by 4 bases and J by 4 bases. CDR3 length: 15 residues. Germline values: CDR1 SGHRS, CDR2 YFSETQ. The CDR3: CASSQGQGTTYGYTF. The CDR3 DNA follows: TGCGCCAGCAGCCAAGGACAGGGAACAACCTATGGCTACACCTTC.

To note about this clone: The same CDR3 also results from other DNA sequences found in this sample. The V gene is TRBV5-1, the J gene TRBJ2-7, with 10 bases aligning to TRBD2. The V and J ends lost 4 bases and 1 base, in that order; junction bases with no gene match: 5. This CDR3 has 15 amino acids. Germline CDR1 reads SGHRS; CDR2 reads YFSETQ. The CDR3: CASSLEAGGSYEQYF. For the CDR3, the DNA is TGCGCCAGCAGCCTTGAAGCGGGGGGGTCCTACGAGCAGTACTTC.

The chain combines TRBV7-8 with TRBJ2-1; TRBD2 aligns across 14 bases. Germline V gene lookup returns CDR1 SGHVS and CDR2 FQNEAQ. The V gene end was trimmed by 0 bases and the J gene end by 1 base; junction bases not matched to a gene: 14. The CDR3 loop spans 22 amino acids. CDR3 DNA sequence: TGTGCCAGCAGCTTAGCCAGGGGGCCGGGACTAGCGGGAGCGGGTTCCTACAATGAGCAGTTCTTC. Translating it yields CASSLARGPGLAGAGSYNEQFF.

The V gene is TRBV18, the J gene TRBJ2-5, with 10 bases identical to TRBD1. The CDR3 loop spans 15 amino acids. Germline V gene sequence: CDR1 KGHSH, CDR2 LQKENI. J lost 1 base, V lost 5 bases, and 4 bases had no gene match. CDR3 in DNA: TGTGCCAGCTCATCCGGGACAGGGGCCCAAGAGACCCAGTACTTC. The encoded protein is CASSSGTGAQETQYF. Full variable domain (outside the CDR3, taken from reference TRBV18 and TRBJ2-5): NAGVMQNPRHLVRRRGQEARLRCSPMKGHSHVYWYRQLPEEGLKFMVYLQKENIIDESGMPKERFSAEFPKEGPSILRIQQVVRGDSAAYFCASSSGTGAQETQYFGPGTRLLVL.

This clone was counted only a few times. The chain employs TRBV4-1 and TRBJ1-4; tentative D call: TRBD1 (6 bases). The germline V gene encodes CDR1 MGHRA and CDR2 YSYEKL. The CDR3 contains 16 residues. V lost 1 base and J 7 bases, leaving 16 bases between the germline ends. This CDR3 is CASSQVLQGYSEKLFF. CDR3 bases: TGCGCCAGCAGCCAAGTCCTACAGGGTTACTCTGAAAAACTGTTTTTT.

This clone was seen a few times. The V and J genes are TRBV7-9 and TRBJ1-3, with 8 bases that match TRBD1. V was pared by 0 bases and J by 3 bases, with 4 bases of the junction left unmatched. CDR3 length: 16 amino acids. The V gene's germline CDR1 is SEHNR and CDR2 FQNEAQ (reference sequence). The DNA for the CDR3 is TGTGCCAGCAGCTTAGCCCAGGGGGCGTTTGGAAACACCATATATTTT. Its translation is CASSLAQGAFGNTIYF.

Comments on this clone: Additional DNA sequences in this sample encode the identical CDR3. This chain joins TRBV25-1 and TRBJ2-6; no firm D call. Per germline, CDR1 MGHDK and CDR2 SYGVNS. V dropped 1 base and J dropped 1 base, with 8 bases sitting between them. CDR3 length: 16 amino acids. The CDR3 protein is CASSEFWSSGANVLTF. CDR3 sequence (DNA): TGTGCCAGCAGTGAATTCTGGTCTTCTGGGGCCAACGTCCTGACTTTC. The entire variable domain, with the rest obtained from reference TRBV25-1 and TRBJ2-6, is as follows: EADIYQTPRYLVIGTGKKITLECSQTMGHDKMYWYQQDPGMELHLIHYSYGVNSTEKGDLSSESTVSRIRTEHFPLTLESARPSHTSQYLCASSEFWSSGANVLTFGAGSRLTVL.

The rearrangement uses TRBV5-1 and TRBJ2-3; D is possibly TRBD1 (5 bases). Germline CDR1 and CDR2: SGHRS and YFSETQ. This CDR3 comprises 15 residues. Trimming pared 4 bases from V and 2 bases from J, leaving 14 bases between. CDR3 bases: TGCGCCAGCAGCCTCTCGGACACTATCACAGATACGCAGTATTTT. Translated, it gives CASSLSDTITDTQYF. Looking up the rest from reference TRBV5-1 and TRBJ2-3 gives the full variable domain: KAGVTQTPRYLIKTRGQQVTLSCSPISGHRSVSWYQQTPGQGLQFLFEYFSETQRNKGNFPGRFSGRQFSNSRSEMNVSTLELGDSALYLCASSLSDTITDTQYFGPGTRLTVL.

The chain combines TRBV6-6 with TRBJ1-5; D is perhaps TRBD1 (6 bases). The CDR3 loop spans 16 amino acids. Germline loops: CDR1 MNHNY, CDR2 SVGAGI (reference sequence). Trimming removed 0 bases at V and 3 bases at J, with 12 bases between. The CDR3, as DNA: TGTGCCAGCAGTTACTCGTCGGACAGATTCAATCAGCCCCAGCATTTT. Translated: CASSYSSDRFNQPQHF.

The chain combines TRBV7-9 with TRBJ1-2; D uncertain. Per the germline V gene, CDR1 is SEHNR and CDR2 is FQNEAQ (reference sequence). V was shortened by 4 bases and J by 2 bases, with 8 bases between the two germline ends. The CDR3 consists of 13 residues. The CDR3 sequence is CASSSNTNYGYTF. CDR3 DNA: TGTGCCAGCAGCTCAAATACCAACTATGGCTACACCTTC.